Listed here are 14 T cell receptor beta chains from one sample, sequenced in a study of blood T cell repertoires in COVID-19. TCRdb's copy holds only in-frame clones and misses some; the assay was immunoSEQ multiplex PCR. The sample contains some 200,000 clones, 83% of which appear only once. The sample taken for sequencing was PBMCs or T cells enriched from blood (not recorded which). The receptors derive from a woman aged 45 to 65 who had been exposed to COVID-19.

The chain links TRBV29-1 to TRBJ2-7, with 8 bases identical to TRBD1. This CDR3 region has 13 residues. Germline CDR1 reads SQVTM; CDR2 reads ANQGSEA. With 1 base clipped from V and 3 bases from J, the junction kept 2 bases outside the gene matches. CDR3 coding DNA: TGCAGCGTTGAAGGGACAGGGAACTACGAGCAGTACTTC. Protein sequence: CSVEGTGNYEQYF.

The CDR3 DNA reads TGTGCCAGCAACTCGCAGCCGGGGGGCAATCAGCCCCAGCATTTT. It specifies CASNSQPGGNQPQHF. The chain combines TRBV2 with TRBJ1-5, with D possibly TRBD1 on 5 matching bases. CDR1 SNHLY and CDR2 FYNNEI come from the germline V gene. V was shortened by 7 bases and J by 2 bases, with 15 bases between the two germline ends. CDR3 size: 15 residues.

The chain carries TRBV18 and TRBJ1-1; D gene uncertain. V shed 3 bases and J shed 3 bases, with 11 bases lying between them. The CDR3 covers 14 residues. CDR1 is KGHSH and CDR2 is LQKENI in the germline V gene. CDR3 in amino acids: CASSPAGADTEAFF. The CDR3 DNA follows: TGTGCCAGCTCACCCGCGGGTGCCGACACTGAAGCTTTCTTT.

Only one count was recorded for this clone. This chain uses TRBV5-1 with TRBJ2-6; TRBD1 matches 8 bases. The V and J ends lost 2 bases and 4 bases, in that order; junction bases with no gene match: 17. CDR3 length equals 20 residues. Germline assignment: CDR1 SGHRS and CDR2 YFSETQ. The DNA of the CDR3 is TGCGCCAGCAGCTTCAACCCGAGGACAGGGAGCCTCTCAGGGGCCAACGTCCTGACTTTC. Protein sequence: CASSFNPRTGSLSGANVLTF.

The chain uses TRBV5-1 and TRBJ1-4; the match to TRBD1 covers 8 bases. CDR3 length: 17 residues. Germline V gene lookup returns CDR1 SGHRS and CDR2 YFSETQ. The junction had 5 bases not matched to a gene; V was cut back by 0 bases and J by 1 base. This CDR3 reads CASSLGQGIETNEKLFF. The CDR3 bases are TGCGCCAGCAGCTTGGGACAGGGGATAGAAACTAATGAAAAACTGTTTTTT.

The rearrangement uses TRBV6-5 and TRBJ2-2, with D maybe TRBD2 (6 bases). The V and J ends lost 7 bases and 7 bases respectively, with 19 bases between them. Germline CDR1 and CDR2: MNHEY and SVGAGI. CDR3 length: 15 amino acids. The CDR3 bases are TGTGCCAGCACCATCGCGGGGCAGTCGAACGGGGAGCTGTTTTTT. It encodes CASTIAGQSNGELFF.

The chain combines TRBV6-2 or TRBV6-3 with TRBJ1-5; 10 bases fit TRBD1. V lost 8 bases to trimming and J lost 7 bases; unmatched junction nucleotides: 11. There are 15 residues in the CDR3. Germline values: CDR1 MNHEY, CDR2 SVGEGT. CDR3 nucleotide sequence: TGTGCCAGCGGCCCGACAGGGGGCGCTGGACAGCCCCAGCATTTT. Its protein product is CASGPTGGAGQPQHF.

The gene calls are TRBV2 and TRBJ1-2, with D uncertain. Trimming stripped 4 bases from V and 8 bases from J, with 11 bases between. This CDR3 has 12 residues. CDR1 and CDR2 (germline): SNHLY, FYNNEI. The CDR3 DNA sequence: TGTGCCAGCAGTGGTCAGAGGGAAGGCTACACCTTC. Protein: CASSGQREGYTF. Full variable domain (rest looked up from reference TRBV2 and TRBJ1-2): EPEVTQTPSHQVTQMGQEVILRCVPISNHLYFYWYRQILGQKVEFLVSFYNNEISEKSEIFDDQFSVERPDGSNFTLKIRSTKLEDSAMYFCASSGQREGYTFGSGTRLTVV.

V and J are TRBV7-2 and TRBJ1-5; D is perhaps TRBD1 (5 bases). Trimming cost V 5 bases and J 7 bases, with 12 bases left between them. CDR1 is SGHTA, CDR2 FQGNSA, per germline. The CDR3 spans 13 residues. CDR3 bases: TGTGCCAGCAGCCTCGGGGGTGCACAGCCCCAGCATTTT. As protein: CASSLGGAQPQHF.

The V call is TRBV24-1, the J call TRBJ2-5, with D possibly TRBD1 on 5 matching bases. CDR1 KGHDR and CDR2 SFDVKD come from the germline V gene. The CDR3 spans 12 residues. V was shortened by 4 bases and J by 5 bases, with 7 bases between the two germline ends. CDR3 protein: CATSDPGETQYF. The CDR3 DNA follows: TGTGCCACCAGTGACCCAGGGGAGACCCAGTACTTC.

This chain connects TRBV18 to TRBJ1-1, with D unclear. The germline V and J ends were trimmed by 5 bases and 2 bases, with 12 bases remaining between them. Germline V gene data show CDR1 as KGHSH and CDR2 as LQKENI. The CDR3 is made up of 14 amino acids. The CDR3: CASSGRSANTEAFF. The CDR3 region has the DNA TGTGCCAGCTCAGGGAGGTCGGCTAACACTGAAGCTTTCTTT.

The chain combines TRBV5-1 with TRBJ2-1; a possible D gene is TRBD2 (5 bases). V lost 0 bases and J 9 bases, leaving 16 bases between the germline ends. The CDR3 runs 15 residues. Looked up from germline, CDR1 is SGHRS and CDR2 is YFSETQ. CDR3 in DNA: TGCGCCAGCAGCTTGGCGAGGGTTAGTCTCGGTGAGCAGTTCTTC. Encoded protein: CASSLARVSLGEQFF. The full variable domain, completed using reference TRBV5-1 and TRBJ2-1, is KAGVTQTPRYLIKTRGQQVTLSCSPISGHRSVSWYQQTPGQGLQFLFEYFSETQRNKGNFPGRFSGRQFSNSRSEMNVSTLELGDSALYLCASSLARVSLGEQFFGPGTRLTVL.

The J gene is TRBJ1-5, the V gene TRBV19; the D is unclear. V shed 6 bases and J shed 5 bases, with 8 bases lying between them. The CDR3 covers 12 residues. Germline CDR1 LNHDA, CDR2 SQIVND (reference sequence). CDR3 sequence (DNA): TGTGCCAGTAGCCTACGGGATCAGCCCCAGCATTTT. It specifies CASSLRDQPQHF.

This clone was counted only a few times. The chain carries TRBV12-3 or TRBV12-4 and TRBJ1-3; no reliable D call. V was trimmed by 9 bases and J by 1 base, leaving 10 bases between them. The CDR3 has 13 amino acids. The chain's CDR3 is CASSGESGNTIYF. CDR3 in DNA: TGTGCCAGTAGCGGAGAGTCTGGAAACACCATATATTTT.